This TCR beta chain was recorded in a study of blood T cell repertoires in COVID-19. Study information: Sample material is recorded as cDNA or gDNA derived from T cells, B-cell-depleted T cells, or PBMCs.

With V trimmed by 4 bases and J by 0 bases, 6 bases remained unmatched. The CDR3 length is 15 residues. CDR1 and CDR2 (germline): MGHRA, YSYEKL. TCRdb's table, derived via immunoSEQ multiplex PCR, lists solely in-frame clones and lacks some. This sample yields approximately 210,000 clones, of which more than 70% are seen a single time; 4.3% belongs to the top ten. This TCR derives from a man younger than 45 with acute COVID-19. The V gene is TRBV4-1, the J gene TRBJ2-7; the match to TRBD1 covers 7 bases. Sequencing used PBMCs or T cells enriched from blood (not recorded which). Written as DNA, the CDR3 is TGCGCCAGCAGCCCGTACGGGACAGACTCCTACGAGCAGTACTTC. The encoded protein is CASSPYGTDSYEQYF.